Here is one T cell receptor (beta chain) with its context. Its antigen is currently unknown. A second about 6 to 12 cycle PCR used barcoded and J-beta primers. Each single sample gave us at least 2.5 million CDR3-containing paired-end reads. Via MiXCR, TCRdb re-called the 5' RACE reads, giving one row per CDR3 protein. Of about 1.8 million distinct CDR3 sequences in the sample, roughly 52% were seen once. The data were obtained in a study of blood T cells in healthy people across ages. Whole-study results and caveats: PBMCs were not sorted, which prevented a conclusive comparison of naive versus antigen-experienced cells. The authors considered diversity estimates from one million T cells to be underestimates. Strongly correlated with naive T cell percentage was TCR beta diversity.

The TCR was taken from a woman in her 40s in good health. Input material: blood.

The CDR3 region has the DNA TGTGCCAGCAGGCACGGGACAGAGAGCTCCTACGAGCAGTTCTTC. It codes for CASRHGTESSYEQFF. The V and J genes are TRBV6-5 and TRBJ2-1; the match to TRBD1 covers 7 bases. Germline CDR1 and CDR2: MNHEY and SVGAGI. The CDR3 sequence is 15 residues long. V lost 6 bases to trimming and J lost 10 bases; unmatched junction nucleotides: 15.